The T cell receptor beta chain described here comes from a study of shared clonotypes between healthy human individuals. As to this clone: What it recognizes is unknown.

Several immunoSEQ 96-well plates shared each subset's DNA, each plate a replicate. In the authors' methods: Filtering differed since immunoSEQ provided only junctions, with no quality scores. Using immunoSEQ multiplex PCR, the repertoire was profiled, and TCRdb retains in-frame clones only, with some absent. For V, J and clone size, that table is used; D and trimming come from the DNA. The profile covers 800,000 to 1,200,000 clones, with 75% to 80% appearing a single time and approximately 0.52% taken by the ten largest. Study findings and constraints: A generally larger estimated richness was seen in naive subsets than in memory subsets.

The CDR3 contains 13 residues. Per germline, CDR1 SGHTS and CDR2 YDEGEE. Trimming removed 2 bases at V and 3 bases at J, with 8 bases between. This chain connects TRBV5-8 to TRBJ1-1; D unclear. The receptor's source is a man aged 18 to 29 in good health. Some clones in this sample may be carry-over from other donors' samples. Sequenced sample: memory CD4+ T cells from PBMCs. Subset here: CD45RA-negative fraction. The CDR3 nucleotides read TGTGCCAGCAGCTTTGAGGAGTACACTGAAGCTTTCTTT. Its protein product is CASSFEEYTEAFF.